Many counts were recorded for the clone carrying this T cell receptor beta chain. Its antigen is not identified. A second PCR, run for about 6 to 11 cycles, used a sample-barcoded 5' primer plus a J-beta primer mix. Researchers report that a template-switch adaptor with 12 random nucleotides tagged each cDNA molecule. TCRdb analysed the 5' RACE reads with MiXCR anew, one entry per CDR3 protein. The table lists 600,000 or so distinct CDR3 sequences, under 30% of them singletons. The CDR3 sequence is 14 residues long. Trimming pared 8 bases from V and 7 bases from J, leaving 18 bases between. Per the germline V gene, CDR1 is SGHKS and CDR2 is YYEKEE (reference sequence). This sample is drawn from a study of blood T cells in healthy people across ages. Study in general: Roughly one uniquely barcoded beta molecule per two T cells was captured.

Overall study results and limits: Long-lived donors carried more naive CD4+ cells and greater diversity than aged donors.

Specimen: blood. The chain joins TRBV5-5 to TRBJ1-4; D gene unclear. This clonotype was obtained from a woman of 80 years or more in good health. The CDR3 DNA reads TGTGCCAGTACAGATAACCCGCTGTCTGAAAAACTGTTTTTT. This encodes CASTDNPLSEKLFF.